This is a list of T cell receptor beta chains from one sample in a study of regulatory T cells in long-lasting Graves disease. TCRdb re-called the multiplex PCR reads with MiXCR, one entry per CDR3 protein. The top ten clones hold roughly 7% of a sample with about 470,000 distinct CDR3 sequences, roughly 21% of them seen once. The specimen comprised peripheral blood mononuclear cells (PBMCs), sampled when the disease was refractory, from a patient treated with antithyroid drugs. The receptors originated from a female donor with Graves disease. Each CDR3 is given with its conserved first and last residue. A D gene is named only where the DNA matches it firmly. Not every row has a clone size; where given, it reads once, few, many or a size class.

j_gene: TRBJ1-1; abundance: medium-sized; d_gene: .; v_gene: TRBV12-3/TRBV12-4; CDR3aa: CAGATNTEAFF; CDR3nt: TGTGCCGGGGCTACGAACACTGAAGCTTTCTTT
j_gene: TRBJ2-7; abundance: few; d_gene: TRBD1; v_gene: TRBV24-1; CDR3aa: CATQEFDRAYEQYF; CDR3nt: TGTGCCACCCAAGAGTTCGACAGGGCCTACGAGCAGTACTTC
j_gene: TRBJ1-6; abundance: few; d_gene: .; v_gene: TRBV7-6; CDR3aa: CASSLEGGYNSPLHF; CDR3nt: TGTGCCAGCAGCTTAGAAGGGGGCTATAATTCACCCCTCCACTTT
j_gene: TRBJ1-6; abundance: many; d_gene: .; v_gene: TRBV12-3/TRBV12-4; CDR3aa: CASSPGANSPLHF; CDR3nt: TGTGCCAGCAGCCCAGGGGCGAATTCACCCCTCCACTTT
j_gene: TRBJ2-5; abundance: many; d_gene: .; v_gene: TRBV11-2; CDR3aa: CASSLDFGGFETQYF; CDR3nt: TGTGCCAGCAGCTTAGATTTTGGAGGGTTTGAGACCCAGTACTTC
j_gene: TRBJ1-5; abundance: few; d_gene: TRBD1; v_gene: TRBV20-1; CDR3aa: CSASRQGDQPQHF; CDR3nt: TGCAGTGCTAGCCGACAGGGCGATCAGCCCCAGCATTTT
j_gene: TRBJ2-7; abundance: few; d_gene: TRBD2; v_gene: TRBV11-2; CDR3aa: CASSPGLDRYEQYF; CDR3nt: TGTGCCAGCAGCCCGGGACTAGATCGCTACGAGCAGTACTTC
j_gene: TRBJ2-5; abundance: .; d_gene: TRBD1; v_gene: TRBV5-1; CDR3aa: CASSLVGTARLETQYF; CDR3nt: TGCGCCAGCAGCTTGGTCGGGACAGCACGTCTCGAGACCCAGTACTTC
j_gene: TRBJ2-6; abundance: few; d_gene: .; v_gene: TRBV12-3/TRBV12-4; CDR3aa: CASSWTDRAPGANVLTF; CDR3nt: TGTGCCAGCAGTTGGACAGACAGAGCTCCTGGGGCCAACGTCCTGACTTTC
j_gene: TRBJ1-1; abundance: many; d_gene: .; v_gene: TRBV12-3/TRBV12-4; CDR3aa: CASSLGSHTEAFF; CDR3nt: TGTGCCAGCAGCCTCGGGTCCCACACTGAAGCTTTCTTT
j_gene: TRBJ2-5; abundance: few; d_gene: .; v_gene: TRBV3-1; CDR3aa: CASSSSRGYQETQYF; CDR3nt: TGTGCCAGCAGCTCAAGCAGGGGTTACCAAGAGACCCAGTACTTC
j_gene: TRBJ1-5; abundance: many; d_gene: .; v_gene: TRBV28; CDR3aa: CAITDSYSNQPQHF; CDR3nt: TGTGCCATCACCGACAGTTATAGCAATCAGCCCCAGCATTTT
j_gene: TRBJ2-1; abundance: .; d_gene: TRBD2; v_gene: TRBV7-2; CDR3aa: CASSLASGVEQFF; CDR3nt: TGTGCCAGCAGCTTAGCTAGCGGGGTAGAGCAGTTCTTC
j_gene: TRBJ2-7; abundance: many; d_gene: TRBD1; v_gene: TRBV28; CDR3aa: CASSSISGTAFYEQYF; CDR3nt: TGTGCCAGCAGTTCCATAAGTGGGACAGCATTCTACGAGCAGTACTTC
j_gene: TRBJ2-1; abundance: .; d_gene: TRBD2; v_gene: TRBV7-2; CDR3aa: CASSLGGLAAYNEQFF; CDR3nt: TGTGCCAGCAGCTTAGGGGGACTAGCGGCCTACAATGAGCAGTTCTTC
j_gene: TRBJ1-1; abundance: .; d_gene: TRBD1; v_gene: TRBV27; CDR3aa: CASGLTGATEAFF; CDR3nt: TGTGCCAGCGGGCTAACAGGGGCGACTGAAGCTTTCTTT
j_gene: TRBJ1-1; abundance: .; d_gene: .; v_gene: TRBV18; CDR3aa: CASSPSENTEAFF; CDR3nt: TGTGCCAGCTCACCGTCGGAAAACACTGAAGCTTTCTTT
j_gene: TRBJ1-1; abundance: few; d_gene: .; v_gene: TRBV5-4; CDR3aa: CASSLGELSMNTEAFF; CDR3nt: TGTGCCAGCAGCTTGGGGGAACTCTCCATGAACACTGAAGCTTTCTTT
j_gene: TRBJ2-2; abundance: .; d_gene: .; v_gene: TRBV24-1; CDR3aa: CATSEHGKLNTGELFF; CDR3nt: TGTGCCACCAGTGAACACGGCAAGCTTAACACCGGGGAGCTGTTTTTT
j_gene: TRBJ2-7; abundance: many; d_gene: TRBD1; v_gene: TRBV20-1; CDR3aa: CSARGGTGGFGQYF; CDR3nt: TGCAGTGCTAGGGGGGGGACAGGGGGTTTTGGGCAGTACTTC
j_gene: TRBJ2-3; abundance: .; d_gene: TRBD2; v_gene: TRBV28; CDR3aa: CASHTSGIHFSTDTQYF; CDR3nt: TGTGCCAGTCATACTAGCGGGATCCATTTTAGCACAGATACGCAGTATTTT
j_gene: TRBJ2-6; abundance: .; d_gene: .; v_gene: TRBV15; CDR3aa: CATSRGVAGKGPSGANVLTF; CDR3nt: TGTGCCACCAGCAGAGGGGTGGCGGGGAAGGGGCCCTCTGGGGCCAACGTCCTGACTTTC
j_gene: TRBJ2-7; abundance: many; d_gene: .; v_gene: TRBV28; CDR3aa: CASSLHTTYEQYF; CDR3nt: TGTGCCAGCAGTTTACATACTACCTACGAGCAGTACTTC
j_gene: TRBJ2-5; abundance: .; d_gene: TRBD1; v_gene: TRBV13; CDR3aa: CASRTQGVGETQYF; CDR3nt: TGTGCCAGCAGGACCCAGGGGGTCGGAGAGACCCAGTACTTC
j_gene: TRBJ1-4; abundance: .; d_gene: .; v_gene: TRBV7-9; CDR3aa: CASSNPGQTTTNEKLFF; CDR3nt: TGTGCCAGCAGCAACCCTGGACAAACGACAACTAATGAAAAACTGTTTTTT
j_gene: TRBJ1-2; abundance: many; d_gene: TRBD1; v_gene: TRBV19; CDR3aa: CASRRDRVNYGYTF; CDR3nt: TGTGCCAGTAGGCGGGACAGGGTGAACTATGGCTACACCTTC
j_gene: TRBJ2-2; abundance: many; d_gene: .; v_gene: TRBV24-1; CDR3aa: CATSAGQITGELFF; CDR3nt: TGTGCCACCAGTGCGGGACAAATCACCGGGGAGCTGTTTTTT
j_gene: TRBJ1-5; abundance: many; d_gene: .; v_gene: TRBV20-1; CDR3aa: CSASRQGFGNQPQHF; CDR3nt: TGCAGTGCTAGTCGCCAGGGTTTCGGCAATCAGCCCCAGCATTTT
j_gene: TRBJ2-7; abundance: few; d_gene: .; v_gene: TRBV6-5; CDR3aa: CASSYSDRDQYKDEQYF; CDR3nt: TGTGCCAGCAGTTACTCAGACCGGGACCAATACAAGGACGAGCAGTACTTC
j_gene: TRBJ1-1; abundance: many; d_gene: .; v_gene: TRBV6-1; CDR3aa: CASTIGRLNTEAFF; CDR3nt: TGTGCCAGCACCATAGGACGTTTGAACACTGAAGCTTTCTTT
j_gene: TRBJ2-7; abundance: many; d_gene: TRBD2; v_gene: TRBV2; CDR3aa: CASSERPGGGVYEQYF; CDR3nt: TGTGCCAGCAGCGAACGCCCCGGCGGGGGTGTATACGAGCAGTACTTC
j_gene: TRBJ1-3; abundance: few; d_gene: .; v_gene: TRBV19; CDR3aa: CASSTAGNTIYF; CDR3nt: TGTGCCAGTAGTACAGCTGGAAACACCATATATTTT
j_gene: TRBJ2-5; abundance: many; d_gene: TRBD2; v_gene: TRBV12-3/TRBV12-4; CDR3aa: CASSLARGVQETQYF; CDR3nt: TGTGCCAGCAGTTTGGCACGGGGGGTTCAAGAGACCCAGTACTTC
j_gene: TRBJ1-1; abundance: many; d_gene: .; v_gene: TRBV9; CDR3aa: CASSVGSNTEAFF; CDR3nt: TGTGCCAGCAGCGTAGGTAGTAACACTGAAGCTTTCTTT
j_gene: TRBJ1-1; abundance: many; d_gene: .; v_gene: TRBV12-3/TRBV12-4; CDR3aa: CASSPTGPTEAFF; CDR3nt: TGTGCCAGCAGTCCCACGGGACCGACTGAAGCTTTCTTT
j_gene: TRBJ1-1; abundance: many; d_gene: TRBD1; v_gene: TRBV7-9; CDR3aa: CASSPFGGGGGVLTTEAFF; CDR3nt: TGTGCCAGCAGTCCCTTCGGGGGAGGGGGCGGTGTATTGACCACTGAAGCTTTCTTT
j_gene: TRBJ1-5; abundance: many; d_gene: .; v_gene: TRBV19; CDR3aa: CASSHGENQPQHF; CDR3nt: TGTGCCAGTAGTCATGGGGAAAATCAGCCCCAGCATTTT
j_gene: TRBJ1-1; abundance: once; d_gene: .; v_gene: TRBV28; CDR3aa: CATTSPQRGTEAFF; CDR3nt: TGTGCCACCACCTCCCCACAGAGGGGCACTGAAGCTTTCTTT
j_gene: TRBJ2-7; abundance: many; d_gene: .; v_gene: TRBV6-1; CDR3aa: CATVPQQGDWYEQYF; CDR3nt: TGTGCCACCGTCCCTCAACAGGGAGATTGGTACGAGCAGTACTTC
j_gene: TRBJ1-3; abundance: .; d_gene: .; v_gene: TRBV6-5; CDR3aa: CASSYPKGPLFSGNTIYF; CDR3nt: TGTGCCAGCAGTTACCCCAAGGGACCGCTTTTTTCGGGAAACACCATATATTTT
j_gene: TRBJ2-7; abundance: few; d_gene: TRBD1; v_gene: TRBV13; CDR3aa: CASSLTGASYEQYF; CDR3nt: TGTGCCAGCAGCTTGACAGGGGCTTCGTACGAGCAGTACTTC
j_gene: TRBJ2-1; abundance: .; d_gene: TRBD2; v_gene: TRBV11-2; CDR3aa: CASSSSGSTYNEQFF; CDR3nt: TGTGCCAGCAGTTCTAGCGGGAGCACCTACAATGAGCAGTTCTTC
j_gene: TRBJ2-7; abundance: .; d_gene: .; v_gene: TRBV7-9; CDR3aa: CASAMGLKKVQYF; CDR3nt: TGTGCCAGCGCAATGGGACTGAAGAAGGTGCAGTACTTC
j_gene: TRBJ1-1; abundance: many; d_gene: .; v_gene: TRBV24-1; CDR3aa: CATSENREGTEAFF; CDR3nt: TGTGCCACCAGTGAGAACAGGGAGGGCACTGAAGCTTTCTTT
j_gene: TRBJ1-1; abundance: few; d_gene: .; v_gene: TRBV20-1; CDR3aa: CSAIWNTEAFF; CDR3nt: TGCAGTGCTATATGGAACACTGAAGCTTTCTTT
j_gene: TRBJ2-7; abundance: many; d_gene: TRBD1; v_gene: TRBV28; CDR3aa: CASSRDRDLWEQYF; CDR3nt: TGTGCCAGCAGTAGGGACAGGGACCTTTGGGAGCAGTACTTC